This note documents a single T cell receptor (beta chain) sequence. Its target antigen remains unknown. No qualities accompany the bases; no much larger clone lies one base away. These data are taken from a study of blood T cell repertoires in COVID-19 (dated by TCRdb to 2018 to 2020). As for the study more broadly: ImmuneRACE Cohort 3 recovered participants were defined by two consecutive negative NP/OP PCR tests, healthcare professional clearance, or symptom resolution. Collaborator samples came from the United States, Italy and Spain and covered acute and convalescent phases of COVID-19. The prospective study material was composed of cDNA or gDNA derived from T cells, B-cell-depleted T cells, or PBMCs. Deeply sampled blood TCRbeta repertoires from subjects exposed to, actively infected with, or recovered from COVID-19 were included in the dataset. The repertoires were made available in a free public database intended to serve as a resource for research on the immune response to SARS-CoV-2. Samples came from the ongoing ImmuneRACE study (first 160 participants) plus 1,254 subjects from 6 global collaborators. The sample metadata nearly always contained a de-identified subject ID, COVID-19 status, age in years and sex. Where HLA class I and class II types were available, the types were taken from metadata supplied by the sample provider, not from assay-based typing. What the authors observed across the whole study: How much clinical and demographic metadata was included differed by source and by participant, and the metadata was provided uncurated.

In the prospective study, participants were about 18 to 95 years old, resided in approximately 22 geographic areas of the United States, and were enrolled through a virtual design. In the prospective study, participants were assigned to cohorts based on the clinical history participants reported in a screening survey and a study questionnaire. Mobile phlebotomists in the prospective study collected whole blood, serum and a nasopharyngeal or oropharyngeal swab from every participant. Participants in the prospective study had the option to provide additional blood draws and questionnaires over an approximately 2-month period. Blood samples from the prospective study were shipped frozen or at room temperature prior to DNA extraction. The CDR3, from cysteine to phenylalanine, totals 16 residues. The only DNA kept is the CDR3, 48 bases in frame from the first base. From V the trimming removes 0 bases and from J it removes 9 bases, while the gene matches leave 9 bases of the junction unaccounted for. CDR1 and CDR2 are drawn from the germline V gene: SGDLS, YYNGEE.

The immunoSEQ Assay, a bias-controlled multiplex PCR, was used to amplify TCRbeta CDR3 regions from genomic DNA. The paper's processing steps were these. The number of nucleated cells in each sample was estimated from the amplification of reference gene primers within the assay. To quantify the absolute abundance of each unique TCRbeta CDR3 rearrangement, sequence reads were collapsed and filtered. Productive Simpson clonality was computed per sample as the square root of Simpson's diversity index over productive rearrangements. What TCRdb holds here is the immuneACCESS table cut down to in-frame rearrangements. Part of the clones is not present; checked against another copy, under half of the missing clones reflect an unresolved V gene, and the others are unexplained. That table is the source of V, J and clone size, and D and trimming were worked out from the DNA. This sample has about 190,000 clones in its table, and roughly 86% of those were observed once. The top ten hold around 25% of the sample.

The receptor chain draws on TRBV9 and TRBJ2-1; the central 10 bases match TRBD2. The sequenced sample consisted of PBMCs or T cells enriched from blood (not recorded which). The clonotype was recovered from a woman between 40 and 50 years old in a cohort exposed to, infected with or recovered from COVID-19 (not recorded which). The DNA is as follows: TGTGCCAGCAGCGTAGCTCTAGCGGGAGTATTAGGTGAGCAGTTCTTC. This sequence encodes CASSVALAGVLGEQFF.